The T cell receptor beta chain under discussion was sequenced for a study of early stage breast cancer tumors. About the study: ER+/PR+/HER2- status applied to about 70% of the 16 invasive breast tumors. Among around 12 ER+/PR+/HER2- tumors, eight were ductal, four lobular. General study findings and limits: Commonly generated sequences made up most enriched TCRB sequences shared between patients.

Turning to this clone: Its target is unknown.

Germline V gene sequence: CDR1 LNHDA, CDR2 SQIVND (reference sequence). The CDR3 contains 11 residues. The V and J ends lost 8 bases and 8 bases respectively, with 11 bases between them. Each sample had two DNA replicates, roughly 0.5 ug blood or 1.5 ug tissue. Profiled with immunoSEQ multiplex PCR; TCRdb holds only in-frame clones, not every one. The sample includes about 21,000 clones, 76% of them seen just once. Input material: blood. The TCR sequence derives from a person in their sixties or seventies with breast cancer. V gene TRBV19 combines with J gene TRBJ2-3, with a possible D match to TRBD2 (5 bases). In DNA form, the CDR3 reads TGTGCCAGTCACGACGGGGTTACGCAGTATTTT. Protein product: CASHDGVTQYF.